Listed here are 21 T cell receptor beta chains from one sample, sequenced in a study of cytotoxic CD8 clonotypes in ibrutinib-treated CLL. Some clones are missing from TCRdb's copy, which holds only in-frame ones; the method was immunoSEQ multiplex PCR. The sample has roughly 23,000 clones, around 84% seen once. The material was PBMCs, obtained before ibrutinib treatment. These receptors originate from a human donor with chronic lymphocytic leukemia.

The chain has TRBV5-8 and TRBJ2-1, with D perhaps being TRBD1 or TRBD2 (6 bases each). There are 15 residues in the CDR3. Trimming left V 4 bases short and J 7 bases short, with 18 bases between. Germline V CDR1 and CDR2: SGHTS, YDEGEE. CDR3 amino acids: CASSLGGQGQNEQFF. In DNA form, the CDR3 reads TGTGCCAGCAGCCTAGGGGGGCAGGGCCAAAATGAGCAGTTCTTC.

This clone came up a few times. The rearrangement links TRBV11-2 to TRBJ1-2, with D unresolved. V lost 2 bases and J lost 7, with 8 bases in between. Germline assignment: CDR1 SGHAT and CDR2 FQNNGV. This CDR3 contains 12 residues. CDR3 sequence reads: CASSLTKAGYTF. The CDR3 bases are TGTGCCAGCAGCTTAACGAAGGCTGGCTACACCTTC. Together with reference TRBV11-2 and TRBJ1-2, the CDR3 gives the full variable domain: EAGVAQSPRYKIIEKRQSVAFWCNPISGHATLYWYQQILGQGPKLLIQFQNNGVVDDSQLPKDRFSAERLKGVDSTLKIQPAKLEDSAVYLCASSLTKAGYTFGSGTRLTVV.

The sample holds a few counts of this clone. The chain's CDR3 is CASSEGAPVYGYTF. Written as DNA, the CDR3 is TGCGCCAGCAGCGAGGGGGCCCCTGTGTATGGCTACACCTTC. The chain has TRBV5-1 and TRBJ1-2; 7 bases line up with TRBD1. There are 14 residues in the CDR3. V shed 4 bases, J shed 5 bases, and the junction held 8 bases outside the gene matches. Germline values: CDR1 SGHRS, CDR2 YFSETQ.

V and J are TRBV29-1 and TRBJ2-7; tentatively, D is TRBD1 or TRBD2 (6 bases each). V was trimmed by 4 bases and J by 2 bases, leaving 21 bases between them. The CDR3 extends over 16 amino acids. Germline V gene lookup returns CDR1 SQVTM and CDR2 ANQGSEA. CDR3 sequence (DNA): TGCAGCGTTGGGCGTTTGGGGTGGGGGGCTACCTACGAGCAGTACTTC. Its translation is CSVGRLGWGATYEQYF.

This chain connects TRBV30 to TRBJ2-6; D is possibly TRBD1 (5 bases). Trimming took off 3 bases at V and 0 bases at J, with 9 bases between the two ends. The CDR3 is made up of 15 amino acids. In germline, CDR1 is GTSNPN, CDR2 SVGIG (reference sequence). For the CDR3, the DNA is TGTGCCTGGAGGGACATATTCTCTGGGGCCAACGTCCTGACTTTC. It translates to CAWRDIFSGANVLTF.

The V and J genes are TRBV5-5 and TRBJ2-3; D is possibly TRBD2 (6 bases). The germline V gene encodes CDR1 SGHKS and CDR2 YYEKEE (reference sequence). This CDR3 spans 16 amino acids. With 0 bases removed from V and 0 bases from J, the gap between germline ends came to 11 bases. The CDR3 sequence: CASSLDGRTSTDTQYF. The DNA for the CDR3 is TGTGCCAGCAGCTTGGACGGGAGAACTAGCACAGATACGCAGTATTTT. The whole variable domain, filled in from reference TRBV5-5 and TRBJ2-3, reads DAGVTQSPTHLIKTRGQQVTLRCSPISGHKSVSWYQQVLGQGPQFIFQYYEKEERGRGNFPDRFSARQFPNYSSELNVNALLLGDSALYLCASSLDGRTSTDTQYFGPGTRLTVL.

The V and J genes are TRBV10-1 and TRBJ1-1; no definite D call. V lost 7 bases, J lost 2 bases, and 11 bases lay in between. The CDR3 totals 13 residues. From germline, CDR1 is WNHNN and CDR2 SYGVQD (reference sequence). In DNA, the CDR3 is TGCGCCAGCAATAAGGGAAGAAACACTGAAGCTTTCTTT. This gives the protein CASNKGRNTEAFF.

The chain couples TRBV7-8 to TRBJ2-5, with 8 bases identical to TRBD2. J was trimmed by 5 bases and V by 1 base; bases with no gene match: 3. The CDR3 covers 14 residues. Germline V gives CDR1 SGHVS, CDR2 FQNEAQ. CDR3 sequence: CASSLVSSGETQYF. The CDR3 nucleotides are TGTGCCAGCAGCTTAGTGTCTAGCGGGGAGACCCAGTACTTC. Based on the CDR3 plus reference TRBV7-8 and TRBJ2-5, the full variable domain is GAGVSQSPRYKVAKRGQDVALRCDPISGHVSLFWYQQALGQGPEFLTYFQNEAQLDKSGLPSDRFFAERPEGSVSTLKIQRTQQEDSAVYLCASSLVSSGETQYFGPGTRLLVL.

This chain links TRBV7-2 with TRBJ2-3; possibly TRBD2 for D (6 bases). The CDR3 has 16 amino acids. Trimming removed 0 bases from V and 1 base from J, with 11 bases in between. Germline V gene data show CDR1 as SGHTA and CDR2 as FQGNSA. The CDR3 loop is CASSLAPREGTDTQYF. The CDR3 bases are TGTGCCAGCAGCTTAGCGCCGAGGGAGGGCACAGATACGCAGTATTTT. The full variable domain, completed using reference TRBV7-2 and TRBJ2-3, is GAGVSQSPSNKVTEKGKDVELRCDPISGHTALYWYRQSLGQGLEFLIYFQGNSAPDKSGLPSDRFSAERTGGSVSTLTIQRTQQEDSAVYLCASSLAPREGTDTQYFGPGTRLTVL.

The chain couples TRBV2 to TRBJ1-1; TRBD1 agrees at 8 bases. The CDR3 runs 15 residues. In germline, CDR1 is SNHLY, CDR2 FYNNEI. The V and J ends lost 3 bases and 1 base, in that order; junction bases with no gene match: 4. The CDR3 bases are TGTGCCAGCAGTGATGCCGGGACAGGGAACACTGAAGCTTTCTTT. This translates into CASSDAGTGNTEAFF.

The chain recombines TRBV5-1 with TRBJ1-3, with 7 positions matching TRBD1. This CDR3 spans 16 amino acids. CDR1 is SGHRS and CDR2 is YFSETQ in the germline V gene. V shed 5 bases and J 0 bases; nucleotides not matched to a gene: 8. For the CDR3, the DNA is TGCGCCAGCAGTCAGACAGGGATAGGCTCTGGAAACACCATATATTTT. Residues: CASSQTGIGSGNTIYF.

The chain couples TRBV4-3 to TRBJ1-1, with TRBD1 as a possible D gene (6 bases). The CDR3 consists of 13 residues. V lost 0 bases, J lost 6 bases, and 8 bases lay in between. Germline V gives CDR1 LGHNA, CDR2 YSLEER. The DNA of the CDR3 is TGCGCCAGCAGCCAAGATCCAGGGGCTGAAGCTTTCTTT. Translating gives CASSQDPGAEAFF.

The chain is built from TRBV5-6 and TRBJ2-5, with TRBD2 as a possible D gene (7 bases). The CDR3 has 16 residues. The ends were cut back, 7 bases at V and 0 bases at J, with 19 bases in the middle. CDR1 SGHDT and CDR2 YYEEEE come from the germline V gene. CDR3 residues: CASAPRGGVDQETQYF. CDR3 coding DNA: TGTGCCAGCGCCCCGAGGGGGGGGGTAGACCAAGAGACCCAGTACTTC.

The rearrangement links TRBV9 to TRBJ2-1; possible D gene TRBD1, 6 bases. The V and J ends lost 0 bases and 6 bases respectively, with 10 bases between them. The germline V gene encodes CDR1 SGDLS and CDR2 YYNGEE. The CDR3 has 14 amino acids. The CDR3 protein is CASSVEAGANEQFF. The CDR3 DNA is TGTGCCAGCAGCGTAGAGGCAGGGGCCAATGAGCAGTTCTTC.

The chain is built from TRBV30 and TRBJ1-3; the D is unclear. Germline CDR1 and CDR2: GTSNPN and SVGIG (reference sequence). Trimming removed 2 bases at V and 3 bases at J, with 11 bases between. CDR3 length equals 14 residues. As DNA, the CDR3 is TGTGCCTGGAGTCGGTCCCGGGATGGAAACACCATATATTTT. The encoded protein is CAWSRSRDGNTIYF.

The V gene is TRBV5-1, the J gene TRBJ2-2; no reliable D call. Germline loops: CDR1 SGHRS, CDR2 YFSETQ. The CDR3 length is 15 residues. Trimming removed 2 bases from V and 1 base from J, with 9 bases in between. The chain's CDR3 is CASSFTDGNTGELFF. CDR3 DNA: TGCGCCAGCAGCTTCACGGACGGGAACACCGGGGAGCTGTTTTTT. Looking up the rest from reference TRBV5-1 and TRBJ2-2 gives the full variable domain: KAGVTQTPRYLIKTRGQQVTLSCSPISGHRSVSWYQQTPGQGLQFLFEYFSETQRNKGNFPGRFSGRQFSNSRSEMNVSTLELGDSALYLCASSFTDGNTGELFFGEGSRLTVL.

The J gene is TRBJ1-1, the V gene TRBV2; TRBD1 agrees at 8 bases. Germline loops: CDR1 SNHLY, CDR2 FYNNEI. The CDR3 length is 13 residues. J gave up 4 bases and V 7 bases, and 5 bases lay outside the gene matches. The CDR3 DNA reads TGTGCCAGCACCCAAACAGGGGGCACTGAAGCTTTCTTT. This encodes CASTQTGGTEAFF.

This chain connects TRBV7-3 to TRBJ2-2; D remains ambiguous. This CDR3 has 14 amino acids. The germline gives CDR1 SGHTA, CDR2 FQGTGA. Trimming pared 3 bases from V and 6 bases from J, leaving 11 bases between. The CDR3 reads CASSFAHRAGELFF. In nucleotides, the CDR3 is TGTGCCAGCAGCTTCGCGCACCGGGCCGGGGAGCTGTTTTTT.

This rearrangement joins TRBV7-6 to TRBJ2-1; 7 bases map to TRBD2. Germline values: CDR1 SGHVS, CDR2 FNYEAQ. The CDR3 sequence is 15 residues long. V lost 6 bases, J lost 2 bases, and 7 bases stayed unmatched. The CDR3 spells CASSLGGSAYNEQFF. The CDR3 bases are TGTGCCAGCAGTTTGGGGGGGAGCGCCTACAATGAGCAGTTCTTC.

As for this clone: Other DNA sequences of this sample code for an identical CDR3. The CDR3 region is CASSVDTGELFF. The DNA of the CDR3 is TGTGCCAGCAGCGTTGACACCGGGGAGCTGTTTTTT. The gene calls are TRBV9 and TRBJ2-2; no reliable D call. V lost 2 bases and J lost 3, with 2 bases in between. This CDR3 region has 12 residues. Germline V gene data show CDR1 as SGDLS and CDR2 as YYNGEE.

This clone occurred once. The V gene is TRBV6-6, the J gene TRBJ1-1; D not certain. The CDR3 sequence is 16 residues long. Germline V gene data show CDR1 as MNHNY and CDR2 as SVGAGI (reference sequence). V lost 6 bases and J 3 bases, leaving 20 bases between the germline ends. The chain's CDR3 is CASRPYIGSQDTEAFF. The DNA for the CDR3 is TGTGCCAGCAGACCCTATATCGGGAGTCAAGACACTGAAGCTTTCTTT.